Each of the 29 T cell receptor beta chains below was sequenced from the same sample in a study of shared clonotypes between healthy human individuals. Here immunoSEQ multiplex PCR was the method, and the copy in TCRdb shows in-frame clones only, minus some. Of 2 million to 3 million clones listed, around nine tenths are singletons. Sequences were obtained from naive CD4+ T cells sorted from blood. Regarding subset: CD45RA+ positively selected. These receptors all come from a man younger than 35 in good health.

This sequence joins TRBV12-5 and TRBJ2-5; maybe TRBD2 (5 bases). V was trimmed by 1 base and J by 2 bases, leaving 14 bases between them. The germline gives CDR1 LGHNT, CDR2 FRNRAP. This CDR3 has 16 amino acids. The CDR3 nucleotides are TGTGCTAGTGGTTTGGAGGTCGGCAGCGGACAAGAGACCCAGTACTTC. Protein: CASGLEVGSGQETQYF.

This sequence joins TRBV10-1 and TRBJ2-4; 8 bases agree with TRBD1. This CDR3 region has 13 residues. Germline CDR1 is WNHNN and CDR2 is SYGVQD (reference sequence). J lost 10 bases, V lost 3 bases, and 5 bases had no gene match. The CDR3, as DNA: TGCGCCAGCAGTGAAGCCGACAGGGGAATTCAGTACTTC. Protein sequence: CASSEADRGIQYF.

The chain recombines TRBV11-3 with TRBJ2-7; 10 positions match TRBD1. CDR3 length equals 12 residues. The V gene end was trimmed by 4 bases and the J gene end by 8 bases; junction bases not matched to a gene: 2. Germline V gene sequence: CDR1 SGHNT, CDR2 YENEEA. CDR3 loop: CASSSDRGKQYF. The CDR3 DNA reads as TGTGCCAGCAGCTCGGACAGGGGGAAGCAGTACTTC.

J is TRBJ1-5 and V is TRBV19; tentatively, D is TRBD1 (5 bases). Germline CDR1 and CDR2: LNHDA and SQIVND (reference sequence). CDR3 length: 15 residues. V was pared by 4 bases and J by 6 bases, with 16 bases between. The CDR3 bases are TGTGCCAGTAGTACGCCCCGGGAAGGGACTCAGCCCCAGCATTTT. It specifies CASSTPREGTQPQHF.

V and J are TRBV6-6 and TRBJ2-7; 7 bases line up with TRBD1. The germline gives CDR1 MNHNY, CDR2 SVGAGI (reference sequence). The CDR3 loop spans 12 amino acids. Trimming removed 7 bases from V and 7 bases from J; junction bases left unmatched: 7. CDR3 residues: CASTDRVGEQYF. CDR3 DNA: TGTGCCAGCACTGACAGGGTGGGGGAGCAGTACTTC.

This clone was recorded only once. The rearrangement links TRBV5-1 to TRBJ2-1; D call uncertain. The CDR3 has 15 residues. Germline V gene sequence: CDR1 SGHRS, CDR2 YFSETQ. V lost 0 bases, J lost 1 base, and 8 bases lay in between. CDR3 in amino acids: CASSLVPDSYNEQFF. The CDR3 DNA reads TGCGCCAGCAGCTTGGTCCCAGATTCCTACAATGAGCAGTTCTTC.

As concerns this clone: At one boundary the junction diverges from the germline segment, which might be a read error. The V and J genes are TRBV6-6 and TRBJ2-7, with a tentative D call TRBD1 (5 bases). Germline CDR1 is MNHNY and CDR2 is SVGAGI (reference sequence). The CDR3 consists of 11 residues. CDR3 nucleotide sequence: TGTGCCAGCAGTTACGGTCAGGGCCTCACCTTC. Residues: CASSYGQGLTF.

The chain links TRBV7-2 to TRBJ2-7; 7 nucleotides match TRBD1. Germline CDR1 reads SGHTA; CDR2 reads FQGNSA. CDR3 length: 15 amino acids. The junction had 5 bases not matched to a gene; V was cut back by 0 bases and J by 3 bases. The CDR3 loop reads CASSLAGQSLYEQYF. CDR3 coding DNA: TGTGCCAGCAGCTTAGCGGGACAGAGCCTCTACGAGCAGTACTTC.

CDR3: CASSFEMNTEAFF. Here the CDR3 DNA reads TGTGCCAGCAGTTTTGAGATGAACACTGAAGCTTTCTTT. The gene calls are TRBV28 and TRBJ1-1; no definite D call. V dropped 3 bases and J dropped 0 bases, with 5 bases sitting between them. This CDR3 spans 13 amino acids. Germline assignment: CDR1 MDHEN and CDR2 SYDVKM. Full variable domain (rest looked up from reference TRBV28 and TRBJ1-1): DVKVTQSSRYLVKRTGEKVFLECVQDMDHENMFWYRQDPGLGLRLIYFSYDVKMKEKGDIPEGYSVSREKKERFSLILESASTNQTSMYLCASSFEMNTEAFFGQGTRLTVV.

V and J are TRBV7-2 and TRBJ2-4, with TRBD2 matching over 7 bases. Germline V gives CDR1 SGHTA, CDR2 FQGNSA. CDR3 length: 16 amino acids. V lost 0 bases and J lost 1; bases outside the gene matches: 3. Here the CDR3 reads CASSLAAGGAKNIQYF. The CDR3, as DNA: TGTGCCAGCAGCTTAGCGGCCGGGGGGGCCAAAAACATTCAGTACTTC.

This chain joins TRBV18 and TRBJ2-1, with 7 bases matching TRBD2. There are 15 residues in the CDR3. The V gene's germline CDR1 is KGHSH and CDR2 LQKENI. Trimming cost V 3 bases and J 5 bases; bases outside gene matches: 7. CDR3 nucleotides: TGTGCCAGCTCACCGGGTCTAGCGGCCCACAATGAGCAGTTCTTC. As protein: CASSPGLAAHNEQFF.

V gene TRBV10-1 combines with J gene TRBJ1-1; 7 bases are a match to TRBD1. After removal of 6 bases from V and 8 bases from J, the junction contained 6 bases not matched to a gene. Germline V gene data show CDR1 as WNHNN and CDR2 as SYGVQD (reference sequence). The CDR3 is 12 amino acids. In nucleotides, the CDR3 is TGCGCCAGCAGCCCCCCGACAGGGGAAGCTTTCTTT. Residues: CASSPPTGEAFF.

This clone has only a few counts. V is TRBV4-2 and J is TRBJ1-1, with D uncertain. There are 14 residues in the CDR3. With 0 bases removed from V and 4 bases from J, the gap between germline ends came to 9 bases. Germline assignment: CDR1 LGHNA and CDR2 YNFKEQ. This CDR3 is CASSQEPMGTEAFF. DNA for the CDR3: TGTGCCAGCAGCCAAGAACCGATGGGCACTGAAGCTTTCTTT.

The V and J genes are TRBV9 and TRBJ2-2; D possibly corresponds to TRBD2 (6 bases). This CDR3 is built from 14 residues. Germline V gene sequence: CDR1 SGDLS, CDR2 YYNGEE. V was pared by 4 bases and J by 3 bases, with 10 bases between. CDR3 sequence (DNA): TGTGCCAGCAGCCCCTGGAGGGACACCGGGGAGCTGTTTTTT. It yields the protein CASSPWRDTGELFF. Combining the CDR3 with reference TRBV9 and TRBJ2-2 gives the whole variable domain DSGVTQTPKHLITATGQRVTLRCSPRSGDLSVYWYQQSLDQGLQFLIQYYNGEERAKGNILERFSAQQFPDLHSELNLSSLELGDSALYFCASSPWRDTGELFFGEGSRLTVL.

Remarks on this clone: Other DNA sequences in this specimen translate into the identical CDR3. V gene TRBV18 combines with J gene TRBJ1-2, with a weak D call TRBD1 (5 bases). This CDR3 is built from 13 residues. CDR1 and CDR2 from the germline V gene are KGHSH and LQKENI. V dropped 3 bases and J dropped 1 base, with 6 bases sitting between them. Here the CDR3 reads CASSPTDNYGYTF. The CDR3 bases are TGTGCCAGCTCACCGACAGATAACTATGGCTACACCTTC.

The chain recombines TRBV30 with TRBJ2-1; TRBD2 is a possible D gene (6 bases). V lost 3 bases, J lost 7 bases, and 16 bases lay in between. The germline V gene has CDR1 GTSNPN and CDR2 SVGIG (reference sequence). The CDR3 has 14 amino acids. The CDR3 region is CAWRPGLVGNEQFF. The CDR3, as DNA: TGTGCCTGGAGACCGGGACTCGTGGGGAATGAGCAGTTCTTC.

The gene calls are TRBV10-2 and TRBJ2-3, with D possibly TRBD1 on 6 matching bases. Trimming stripped 10 bases from V and 6 bases from J, with 23 bases between. Germline CDR1 WSHSY, CDR2 SAAADI. This CDR3 is built from 15 residues. The CDR3 here is CANLPTGPIFDTQYF. CDR3 nucleotide sequence: TGCGCCAATCTACCTACAGGGCCGATTTTCGATACGCAGTATTTT.

The chain employs TRBV6-5 and TRBJ2-7; the D gene is possibly TRBD1 (6 bases). The CDR3 spans 14 residues. Germline V CDR1 and CDR2: MNHEY, SVGAGI. With 6 bases removed from V and 2 bases from J, the gap between germline ends came to 14 bases. The CDR3 reads CASSSGQLAYEQYF. The DNA of the CDR3 is TGTGCCAGCAGCTCCGGACAGTTAGCCTACGAGCAGTACTTC.

This clone occurred once. This chain links TRBV30 with TRBJ1-3; maybe TRBD1 (6 bases). Germline V gene sequence: CDR1 GTSNPN, CDR2 SVGIG (reference sequence). The CDR3 is 19 residues long. V was clipped by 3 bases and J by 0 bases, with 24 bases between them. The CDR3 region is CAWSLFSRKGGSSGNTIYF. Written as DNA, the CDR3 is TGTGCCTGGAGCCTATTTAGCCGTAAGGGGGGAAGCTCTGGAAACACCATATATTTT.

The chain combines TRBV5-4 with TRBJ1-1; 7 positions agree with TRBD1. V gave up 4 bases and J gave up 4 bases; unmatched junction bases: 10. The germline gives CDR1 SGHNT, CDR2 YYREEE (reference sequence). The CDR3 contains 15 residues. The CDR3 region has the DNA TGTGCCAGCAGCGTAACAGGGGTGGAAGGCACTGAAGCTTTCTTT. Protein: CASSVTGVEGTEAFF.

The gene calls are TRBV29-1 and TRBJ2-7; 12 bases map to TRBD1. The germline V gene encodes CDR1 SQVTM and CDR2 ANQGSEA. CDR3 size: 14 residues. With 4 bases clipped from V and 4 bases from J, the junction kept 5 bases outside the gene matches. CDR3 bases: TGCAGCGTTGGGGGACAGGGGGCGGTGTACGAGCAGTACTTC. Translated: CSVGGQGAVYEQYF.

The chain combines TRBV28 with TRBJ1-2; D gene uncertain. The length of the CDR3 is 16 residues. Germline V gene lookup returns CDR1 MDHEN and CDR2 SYDVKM. The ends were cut back, 4 bases at V and 5 bases at J, with 20 bases in the middle. In DNA form, the CDR3 reads TGTGCCAGCAGTTCCTATGCGCCGCAAGGGTCGTATGGCTACACCTTC. As protein: CASSSYAPQGSYGYTF.

V usage is TRBV6-1 and J usage is TRBJ2-2, with D tentatively TRBD1 or TRBD2 (6 bases each). Germline-derived CDR1 and CDR2 are MNHNS and SASEGT. Trimming removed 7 bases at V and 2 bases at J, with 14 bases between. The CDR3 loop spans 15 amino acids. CDR3 protein: CASTWGAINTGELFF. In nucleotides, the CDR3 is TGTGCCAGCACCTGGGGGGCGATAAACACCGGGGAGCTGTTTTTT.

Points on this clone: The same CDR3 is also encoded by other DNA sequences in this sample. This chain joins TRBV19 and TRBJ1-1; D gene uncertain. This CDR3 is built from 13 residues. Germline V CDR1 and CDR2: LNHDA, SQIVND (reference sequence). The germline V and J ends were trimmed by 4 bases and 1 base, with 7 bases remaining between them. DNA of the CDR3: TGTGCCAGTAGTACGACTCCGAACACTGAAGCTTTCTTT. It translates to CASSTTPNTEAFF.

Comment on this clone: The sample carries other DNA sequences with the same CDR3. The rearrangement joins TRBV5-1 to TRBJ2-5; no firm D call. The V and J ends lost 4 bases and 2 bases respectively, with 6 bases between them. CDR3 length equals 12 residues. Germline V gene lookup returns CDR1 SGHRS and CDR2 YFSETQ. CDR3 in amino acids: CASSSLQETQYF. CDR3 coding DNA: TGCGCCAGCAGCAGCCTTCAAGAGACCCAGTACTTC.

J is TRBJ2-5 and V is TRBV21-1; the table's D gene call, TRBD1, was not cross checked with the DNA. TRBV21-1 constitutes a pseudogene. This CDR3 is built from 16 residues. CDR3 nucleotide sequence: TGTGCCAGCAGCATGGCCTCGGGACATCTACAAGAGACCCAGTACTTC. As protein: CASSMASGHLQETQYF.

V is TRBV7-2 and J is TRBJ1-1, with D tentatively TRBD1 (5 bases). V was clipped by 8 bases and J by 3 bases, with 16 bases between them. The CDR3 contains 14 residues. Germline V gives CDR1 SGHTA, CDR2 FQGNSA. The chain's CDR3 is CASGPRLGDTEAFF. CDR3 bases: TGTGCCAGCGGGCCCCGGCTAGGGGACACTGAAGCTTTCTTT.

V gene TRBV30 combines with J gene TRBJ1-2, with unresolved D. Germline values: CDR1 GTSNPN, CDR2 SVGIG (reference sequence). V shed 3 bases and J shed 8 bases, with 16 bases lying between them. The CDR3 extends over 13 amino acids. The CDR3 DNA sequence: TGTGCCTGGAGCCCCCTAAACGGACGCGGCTACACCTTC. Its protein is CAWSPLNGRGYTF.

The chain joins TRBV9 to TRBJ2-1, with 12 bases matching TRBD2. Trimming cost V 3 bases and J 10 bases; bases outside gene matches: 17. Germline V gives CDR1 SGDLS, CDR2 YYNGEE. The CDR3 spans 18 residues. The CDR3 region has the DNA TGTGCCAGCAGCGCGCAGGGGTCATCTAGCGGGAGGGTGGGAGAGCAGTTCTTC. Amino acids: CASSAQGSSSGRVGEQFF.